The rows below give T cell receptor beta chains drawn from one sample of a study of cytomegalovirus exposure and HLA in healthy donors. Some clones are missing from TCRdb's copy, which holds only in-frame ones; the method was immunoSEQ multiplex PCR. The sample consists of about 160,000 clones, about 72% of them appearing once. The source material was PBMCs. The source is a man between 25 and 39 years old in good health and CMV-seropositive. Each CDR3 is given with its conserved first and last residue. D genes are given only for firm matches. The size entry is marked missing in some rows and otherwise reads once, few, many or a size class.

NA,TRBJ2-1,NA,TRBV5-1,CASSQGTYNEQFF,TGCGCCAGCAGCCAGGGGACCTACAATGAGCAGTTCTTC
NA,TRBJ1-5,few,TRBV7-9,CASSSGISNQPQHF,TGTGCCAGCAGCTCAGGGATTTCCAATCAGCCCCAGCATTTT
TRBD2,TRBJ2-5,NA,TRBV5-1,CASSPGLAGTRGRSQYF,TGCGCCAGCAGCCCGGGACTAGCGGGCACCCGGGGGCGGTCCCAGTACTTC
NA,TRBJ1-1,few,TRBV2,CASRPEDSFTEAFF,TGTGCCAGCAGGCCGGAGGACAGTTTTACTGAAGCTTTCTTT
NA,TRBJ2-5,NA,TRBV7-2,CASSLEGEETQYF,TGTGCCAGCAGCTTAGAAGGGGAAGAGACCCAGTACTTC
TRBD1,TRBJ1-1,few,TRBV5-4,CASSTGQGTEAFF,TGTGCCAGCAGCACTGGACAGGGCACTGAAGCTTTCTTT
NA,TRBJ2-1,few,TRBV21-1,CASVRDRGCCEQFF,TGTGCCAGCGTACGGGACAGGGGGTGTTGTGAGCAGTTCTTC
NA,TRBJ1-2,NA,TRBV27,CASSSQGYPNYGYTF,TGTGCCAGCAGTTCCCAGGGGTACCCTAACTATGGCTACACCTTC
TRBD2,TRBJ2-5,NA,TRBV5-1,CASSLELTSGGLETQYF,TGCGCCAGCAGCTTGGAGCTTACTAGCGGGGGGCTGGAGACCCAGTACTTC
NA,TRBJ2-5,once,TRBV5-1,CASSRSEVQETQYF,TGCGCCAGCAGCCGATCGGAGGTACAAGAGACCCAGTACTTC
TRBD1,TRBJ1-6,NA,TRBV4-1,CASSQDWQGAESPLHF,TGCGCCAGCAGCCAAGATTGGCAGGGGGCGGAATCACCCCTCCACTTT
NA,TRBJ2-7,few,TRBV2,CACGPGLAYEQYF,TGTGCCTGCGGGCCGGGCCTTGCCTACGAGCAGTACTTC
TRBD2,TRBJ2-3,NA,TRBV15,CATSRDTLRAGVRDTQYF,TGTGCCACCAGCAGAGATACCCTTCGAGCGGGGGTCCGGGATACGCAGTATTTT
NA,TRBJ1-2,NA,TRBV15,CATSRDSGGYTF,TGTGCCACCAGCAGAGATTCAGGCGGCTACACCTTC
NA,TRBJ2-5,NA,TRBV27,CASGQGSETQYF,TGTGCCAGCGGGCAGGGTAGCGAGACCCAGTACTTC
NA,TRBJ1-6,NA,TRBV2,CASSYTGPESPLHF,TGTGCCAGCAGCTACACAGGGCCGGAATCACCCCTCCACTTT
NA,TRBJ2-5,few,TRBV7-3,CASSFRETQYF,TGTGCCAGCAGCTTTCGAGAGACCCAGTACTTC
TRBD1,TRBJ1-5,NA,TRBV30,CAWRATTRQGSNQPQHF,TGTGCCTGGAGGGCCACTACTCGACAGGGTTCAAACCAGCCCCAGCATTTT
NA,TRBJ1-2,NA,TRBV7-2,CASSLAFWEGGDYGYTF,TGTGCCAGCAGCTTAGCCTTTTGGGAGGGGGGGGACTATGGCTACACCTTC
TRBD2,TRBJ2-7,NA,TRBV2,CASRIRGGGYEQYF,TGTGCCAGCAGGATCCGGGGGGGCGGCTACGAGCAGTACTTC
NA,TRBJ2-5,NA,TRBV16,CASSRTGDSETQYF,TGTGCCAGCAGCCGAACGGGGGACTCAGAGACCCAGTACTTC
TRBD1,TRBJ1-1,NA,TRBV7-6,CASGELPGTGTEAFF,TGTGCCAGCGGAGAGCTACCTGGGACAGGGACTGAAGCTTTCTTT
TRBD1,TRBJ1-2,once,TRBV6-5,CASSYSTGGYGYTF,TGTGCCAGCAGTTACTCGACAGGGGGCTATGGCTACACCTTC
NA,TRBJ1-1,NA,TRBV28,CASSPAGAYTEAFF,TGTGCCAGCAGTCCCGCAGGGGCGTACACTGAAGCTTTCTTT
TRBD1,TRBJ2-7,NA,TRBV5-6,CASSLKGGRLYEQYF,TGTGCCAGCAGCTTAAAAGGGGGCCGCCTTTACGAGCAGTACTTC
NA,TRBJ1-1,few,TRBV7-8,CASSSPSPQNTEAFF,TGTGCCAGCAGCTCCCCCAGTCCGCAGAACACTGAAGCTTTCTTT
TRBD2,TRBJ2-3,NA,TRBV28,CATQRGGWTDTQYF,TGTGCCACTCAGCGGGGGGGATGGACAGATACGCAGTATTTT
TRBD1,TRBJ1-2,NA,TRBV30,CAWIRTGIGGYTF,TGTGCCTGGATTCGGACAGGGATAGGAGGCTACACCTTC
TRBD1,TRBJ2-7,NA,TRBV9,CASSGGQSFKQYF,TGTGCCAGCAGCGGGGGACAGTCATTTAAGCAGTACTTC
NA,TRBJ2-3,NA,TRBV28,CASSPRQENTDTQYF,TGTGCCAGCAGTCCCCGACAGGAAAACACAGATACGCAGTATTTT
TRBD2,TRBJ2-7,NA,TRBV7-2,CASSARTSGGGYEQYF,TGTGCCAGCAGCGCTAGGACTAGCGGGGGGGGCTACGAGCAGTACTTC
TRBD2,TRBJ2-5,NA,TRBV4-1,CASSQLVAGEQQETQYF,TGCGCCAGCAGCCAACTGGTGGCGGGGGAGCAACAAGAGACCCAGTACTTC
TRBD1,TRBJ1-2,NA,TRBV6-5,CASSWGTGGDYGYTF,TGTGCCAGCAGTTGGGGGACAGGGGGCGACTATGGCTACACCTTC
NA,TRBJ1-1,NA,TRBV7-2,CASSLRRGRVYTEAFF,TGTGCCAGCAGCTTGAGGAGGGGAAGGGTGTACACTGAAGCTTTCTTT